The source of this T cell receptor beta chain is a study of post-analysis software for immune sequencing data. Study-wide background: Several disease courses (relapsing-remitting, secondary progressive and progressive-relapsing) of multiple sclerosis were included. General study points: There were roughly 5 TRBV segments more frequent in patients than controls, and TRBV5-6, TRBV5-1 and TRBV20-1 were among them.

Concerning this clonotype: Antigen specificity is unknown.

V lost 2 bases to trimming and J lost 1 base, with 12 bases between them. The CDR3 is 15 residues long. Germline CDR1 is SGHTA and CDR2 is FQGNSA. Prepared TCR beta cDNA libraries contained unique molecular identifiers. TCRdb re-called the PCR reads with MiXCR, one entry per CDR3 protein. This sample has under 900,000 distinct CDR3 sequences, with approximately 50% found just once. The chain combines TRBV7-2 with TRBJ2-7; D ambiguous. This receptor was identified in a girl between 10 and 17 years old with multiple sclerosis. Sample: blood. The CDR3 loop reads CASSLYGSLSYEQYF. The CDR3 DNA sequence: TGTGCCAGCAGCTTATATGGAAGCCTTTCCTACGAGCAGTACTTC.